A selection of T cell receptor beta chains follows, all from one sample in a study of PD-1 blockade in classical Hodgkin lymphoma. The protocol was immunoSEQ multiplex PCR, while the TCRdb copy is restricted to in-frame clones and leaves out a portion. Of about 30,000 clones in the sample, roughly two thirds are singletons; the top ten hold roughly 15%. Sequenced material: peripheral blood mononuclear cells (PBMCs), taken before the second cycle of nivolumab. These receptors all stem from a human donor with classical Hodgkin lymphoma. The CDR3 runs from the conserved cysteine through the conserved F or W. The D gene is left open where the match is weak. Clone size is given for some rows only: seen once, a few or many times, or a class if the clone is expanded.

size: .
V: TRBV6-5
D: TRBD1
J: TRBJ2-7
DNA: TGTGCCAGCAGTCCGGGACAGCCATCCTACGAGCAGTACTTC
CDR3: CASSPGQPSYEQYF

size: .
V: TRBV4-1
D: .
J: TRBJ1-4
DNA: TGCGCCAGCAGCCAAGAAAGGACGGCAGATGAAAAACTGTTTTTT
CDR3: CASSQERTADEKLFF

size: .
V: TRBV2
D: .
J: TRBJ1-4
DNA: TGTGCCAGCGTCGACGAGGAGTCCCTGTTTTTT
CDR3: CASVDEESLFF

size: .
V: TRBV29-1
D: .
J: TRBJ1-1
DNA: TGCAGCGTTGAAGAGGGACACACTGAAGCTTTCTTT
CDR3: CSVEEGHTEAFF

size: .
V: TRBV7-3
D: .
J: TRBJ1-4
DNA: TGTGCCAGCAGCTTAGACAGCATGGGAAAACTGTTTTTT
CDR3: CASSLDSMGKLFF

size: .
V: TRBV18
D: TRBD1
J: TRBJ1-1
DNA: TGTGCCAGCCAAGGAAACAGGGGAGAGGGTGAAGCTTTCTTT
CDR3: CASQGNRGEGEAFF

size: .
V: TRBV2
D: TRBD1
J: TRBJ1-2
DNA: TGTGCCAGCAGTGAATCGGGCAGGGGGACGAACTATGGCTACACCTTC
CDR3: CASSESGRGTNYGYTF

size: .
V: TRBV19
D: TRBD1
J: TRBJ1-5
DNA: TGTGCCAGTAGTAAGATGTTCCAGGGGGGTTTTAATCAGCCCCAGCATTTT
CDR3: CASSKMFQGGFNQPQHF

size: .
V: TRBV30
D: .
J: TRBJ1-2
DNA: TGTGCCTGGAGTGTAGAGGGTCTCCCGGGGGATGGCTACACCTTC
CDR3: CAWSVEGLPGDGYTF

size: .
V: TRBV9
D: .
J: TRBJ1-1
DNA: TGTGCCAGCAGCCCCGGGAGCATGAACACTGAAGCTTTCTTT
CDR3: CASSPGSMNTEAFF

size: .
V: TRBV19
D: TRBD1
J: TRBJ2-3
DNA: TGTGCCAGTAGTATAGGACAGGGGTGGGCCACAGATACGCAGTATTTT
CDR3: CASSIGQGWATDTQYF

size: few
V: TRBV30
D: TRBD1
J: TRBJ2-2
DNA: TGTGCCTGCCTCCGGGACAGATCTTACGGGGAGCTGTTTTTT
CDR3: CACLRDRSYGELFF

size: .
V: TRBV6-5
D: .
J: TRBJ1-1
DNA: TGTGCCAGCAGTTACTCTTCAACCCTGAACACTGAAGCTTTCTTT
CDR3: CASSYSSTLNTEAFF

size: .
V: TRBV2
D: TRBD1
J: TRBJ1-2
DNA: TGTGCCAGCAGTGGGGACAGGGGTATTGGTGGCTACACCTTC
CDR3: CASSGDRGIGGYTF

size: .
V: TRBV2
D: .
J: TRBJ1-6
DNA: TGTGCCAGCAGAGTCACGGCTAATTCACCCCTCCACTTT
CDR3: CASRVTANSPLHF

size: .
V: TRBV11-2
D: .
J: TRBJ2-2
DNA: TGTGCCAGCAGTTATACGTCGAACACCGGGGAGCTGTTTTTT
CDR3: CASSYTSNTGELFF

size: few
V: TRBV6-1
D: .
J: TRBJ2-6
DNA: TGTGCCAGCAAAGAATTGACGTGGGGGGCCAACGTCCTGACTTTC
CDR3: CASKELTWGANVLTF

size: .
V: TRBV5-8
D: TRBD2
J: TRBJ2-1
DNA: TGTGCCAGCAGCTTGGAACTCGGCGGGGGGGTTTATGAGCAGTTCTTC
CDR3: CASSLELGGGVYEQFF

size: .
V: TRBV7-3
D: TRBD2
J: TRBJ2-1
DNA: TGTGCCAGCAGCTTAGGTCCGGGGGGGGCCGGGCATGAGCAGTTCTTC
CDR3: CASSLGPGGAGHEQFF

size: .
V: TRBV7-2
D: .
J: TRBJ2-3
DNA: TGTGCCAGCAGCTTAGGAGCGGATACGCAGTATTTT
CDR3: CASSLGADTQYF

size: few
V: TRBV4-2
D: .
J: TRBJ1-1
DNA: TGTGCCAGCAGCCAAGATTTGGCCTACCAGAACACTGAAGCTTTCTTT
CDR3: CASSQDLAYQNTEAFF

size: .
V: TRBV6-1
D: .
J: TRBJ1-4
DNA: TGTGCCAGCAGCCCGGGGGAGGGGGATGGGGAAAAACTGTTTTTT
CDR3: CASSPGEGDGEKLFF

size: once
V: TRBV5-5
D: .
J: TRBJ1-1
DNA: TGTGCCAGCAGCTTGGATCAGAACACTGAAGCTTTCTTT
CDR3: CASSLDQNTEAFF

size: few
V: TRBV10-3
D: .
J: TRBJ2-7
DNA: TGTGCCATCAGTGAGTATCGGGAGACCTACGAGCAGTACTTC
CDR3: CAISEYRETYEQYF

size: .
V: TRBV6-1
D: .
J: TRBJ2-7
DNA: TGTGCCAGCAAGGAAGGGGCCTCCTACGAGCAGTACTTC
CDR3: CASKEGASYEQYF

size: few
V: TRBV2
D: .
J: TRBJ1-2
DNA: TGTGCCAGCAGTGACAGGGGATCTGGCTACACCTTC
CDR3: CASSDRGSGYTF

size: .
V: TRBV9
D: TRBD1
J: TRBJ1-2
DNA: TGTGCCAGCAGCGCTGGGGACAGTAGAAACTATGGCTACACCTTC
CDR3: CASSAGDSRNYGYTF

size: .
V: TRBV15
D: .
J: TRBJ2-5
DNA: TGTGCCACCAGCAGAGATCAGGGCATCGGGGAGACCCAGTACTTC
CDR3: CATSRDQGIGETQYF

size: .
V: TRBV28
D: TRBD1
J: TRBJ2-7
DNA: TGTGCCAGCAGCCAAGGACAGGGGGCTCCCTACGAGCAGTACTTC
CDR3: CASSQGQGAPYEQYF

size: .
V: TRBV4-1
D: TRBD1
J: TRBJ2-1
DNA: TGCGCCAGCAGCCAAGGACAGGGGGGGAATGAGCAGTTCTTC
CDR3: CASSQGQGGNEQFF

size: .
V: TRBV29-1
D: TRBD1
J: TRBJ2-2
DNA: TGCAGCGCCTGGGACAGCTCGAACACCGGGGAGCTGTTTTTT
CDR3: CSAWDSSNTGELFF

size: .
V: TRBV25-1
D: .
J: TRBJ1-4
DNA: TGTGCCAGCAGTGAAGAAGGAGGGTCATATGAAAAACTGTTTTTT
CDR3: CASSEEGGSYEKLFF